A single sample gave rise to the 18 T cell receptor beta chains below, sequenced in a study of cytomegalovirus exposure and HLA in healthy donors. Vbeta (60) and Jbeta (13) primers were used in the PCR. Only in-frame clones appear in the TCRdb table, and some are missing; sequencing was by immunoSEQ multiplex PCR. Of about 110,000 clones listed, about 86% are singletons. What was sequenced was PBMCs. The receptors were gathered from a man aged 40-55 years in good health and CMV-seronegative.

This clone was detected only once. V gene TRBV2 combines with J gene TRBJ2-1; 8 bases match TRBD2. V dropped 10 bases and J dropped 6; count of bases not matched to a gene: 14. CDR1 and CDR2 (germline): SNHLY, FYNNEI. The CDR3 covers 15 residues. CDR3 sequence (DNA): TGTGCCATAGGCCTAACCGGGACTAGATTCAATGAGCAGTTCTTC. This sequence encodes CAIGLTGTRFNEQFF.

V usage is TRBV7-2 and J usage is TRBJ2-7, with D perhaps TRBD1 (5 bases). CDR1 is SGHTA, CDR2 FQGNSA, per germline. This CDR3 has 14 amino acids. Trimming took off 4 bases at V and 0 bases at J, with 10 bases between the two ends. The CDR3 sequence is CASSSTGYSYEQYF. DNA for the CDR3: TGTGCCAGCAGCTCCACAGGTTACTCCTACGAGCAGTACTTC.

The chain joins TRBV6-1 to TRBJ1-2; D perhaps matches TRBD1 (6 bases). The CDR3 has 14 residues. The V gene lost 4 bases and the J gene lost 2 bases, with 11 bases spanning the gap. Germline loops: CDR1 MNHNS, CDR2 SASEGT. CDR3: CASSAGQQNYGYTF. The CDR3 nucleotides read TGTGCCAGCAGTGCGGGACAACAAAACTATGGCTACACCTTC.

This rearrangement joins TRBV6-4 to TRBJ2-3, with a tentative D call TRBD2 (6 bases). Trimming took off 6 bases at V and 5 bases at J, with 18 bases between the two ends. The CDR3 sequence is 15 residues long. Per germline, CDR1 MRHNA and CDR2 SNTAGT. In DNA form, the CDR3 reads TGTGCCAGCAGCCCCTCGGCTGGGGGGATAGATACGCAGTATTTT. Its protein product is CASSPSAGGIDTQYF.

CDR3 in amino acids: CASSARGGGTDTQYF. The CDR3 DNA sequence: TGTGCCAGCAGCGCCCGGGGGGGCGGCACAGATACGCAGTATTTT. This chain connects TRBV13 to TRBJ2-3; 8 bases agree with TRBD2. The CDR3 consists of 15 residues. The germline gives CDR1 PRHDT, CDR2 FYEKMQ (reference sequence). With 5 bases clipped from V and 1 base from J, the junction kept 5 bases outside the gene matches. Based on the CDR3 plus reference TRBV13 and TRBJ2-3, the full variable domain is AAGVIQSPRHLIKEKRETATLKCYPIPRHDTVYWYQQGPGQDPQFLISFYEKMQSDKGSIPDRFSAQQFSDYHSELNMSSLELGDSALYFCASSARGGGTDTQYFGPGTRLTVL.

About this clone itself: Other DNA sequences within the sample encode an identical CDR3. The gene calls are TRBV6-5 and TRBJ1-2; 7 bases are shared with TRBD1. This CDR3 spans 12 amino acids. Germline CDR1 MNHEY, CDR2 SVGAGI. Losses at the gene ends were 5 bases for V and 3 bases for J; bases not matched to a gene: 0. The CDR3 loop reads CASSTGDYGYTF. The CDR3 nucleotides are TGTGCCAGCAGTACAGGGGACTATGGCTACACCTTC.

CDR3 nucleotide sequence: TGTGCCAGCAGCCCGTCGCGGGGGGGCTTATACAATGAGCAGTTCTTC. Translated, it gives CASSPSRGGLYNEQFF. V is TRBV5-4 and J is TRBJ2-1; 9 bases are shared with TRBD2. The CDR3 contains 16 residues. V was pared by 4 bases and J by 4 bases, with 9 bases of the junction left unmatched. Germline V gives CDR1 SGHNT, CDR2 YYREEE (reference sequence).

This sequence joins TRBV7-8 and TRBJ2-2; 10 nucleotides match TRBD1. V was clipped by 5 bases and J by 3 bases; unmatched bases: 6. This CDR3 is 16 amino acids long. CDR1 and CDR2 from the germline V gene are SGHVS and FQNEAQ. In DNA form, the CDR3 reads TGTGCCAGCAGCCTACGGGACAGGGGATACACCGGGGAGCTGTTTTTT. Translation gives CASSLRDRGYTGELFF.

The CDR3 region has the DNA TGTGCCAGCAGCGTAGGATCGGGTAGAGAGGCTGAAGCTTTCTTT. This gives the protein CASSVGSGREAEAFF. The chain links TRBV9 to TRBJ1-1; D ambiguous. The CDR3 runs to 15 residues. The germline V gene encodes CDR1 SGDLS and CDR2 YYNGEE. The V gene lost 0 bases and the J gene lost 6 bases, with 15 bases spanning the gap.

The V and J genes are TRBV10-3 and TRBJ2-1; 12 bases are a match to TRBD2. CDR3 length: 16 amino acids. J was trimmed by 5 bases and V by 10 bases; bases with no gene match: 12. Germline V gives CDR1 ENHRY, CDR2 SYGVKD. The CDR3 is CATNGGLAGGDNEQFF. CDR3 nucleotides: TGTGCCACCAACGGTGGGCTAGCGGGGGGGGACAATGAGCAGTTCTTC.

The chain couples TRBV19 to TRBJ1-1, with D perhaps matching TRBD1 (6 bases). CDR3 length: 13 amino acids. CDR1 and CDR2 (germline): LNHDA, SQIVND (reference sequence). V was pared by 3 bases and J by 6 bases, with 11 bases between. The CDR3 loop is CASSIWTDSEAFF. Here the CDR3 DNA reads TGTGCCAGTAGTATTTGGACAGACTCTGAAGCTTTCTTT.

J is TRBJ1-2 and V is TRBV5-4, with a tentative D call TRBD1 (5 bases). V was pared by 3 bases and J by 4 bases, with 28 bases between. The CDR3 extends over 19 amino acids. CDR1 is SGHNT and CDR2 is YYREEE in the germline V gene (reference sequence). The CDR3 sequence: CASSSPQAGTEAGIYGYTF. The CDR3 DNA reads TGTGCCAGCAGCTCCCCTCAGGCGGGGACCGAGGCAGGGATCTATGGCTACACCTTC.

The chain is built from TRBV5-1 and TRBJ1-2; D perhaps matches TRBD1 (5 bases). The germline V gene encodes CDR1 SGHRS and CDR2 YFSETQ. The germline V and J ends were trimmed by 5 bases and 4 bases, with 12 bases remaining between them. The CDR3 loop spans 13 amino acids. CDR3 sequence: CASSSDSSYGYTF. The CDR3 bases are TGCGCCAGCAGTTCTGACAGCTCCTATGGCTACACCTTC.

J is TRBJ2-7 and V is TRBV9; tentative D call: TRBD2 (6 bases). Germline CDR1 and CDR2: SGDLS and YYNGEE. The CDR3 has 14 amino acids. Trimming left V 2 bases short and J 3 bases short, with 12 bases between. This CDR3 is CASSVDLGGYEQYF. CDR3 coding DNA: TGTGCCAGCAGCGTCGACCTGGGGGGCTACGAGCAGTACTTC.

The gene calls are TRBV11-2 and TRBJ2-6; perhaps TRBD2 as D (6 bases). Trimming took off 3 bases at V and 4 bases at J, with 10 bases between the two ends. The CDR3 covers 15 residues. CDR1 is SGHAT and CDR2 is FQNNGV in the germline V gene. Written as DNA, the CDR3 is TGTGCCAGCAGCTTTGGGGGGACGGGGGCCAACGTCCTGACTTTC. Translation gives CASSFGGTGANVLTF. Looking up the rest from reference TRBV11-2 and TRBJ2-6 gives the full variable domain: EAGVAQSPRYKIIEKRQSVAFWCNPISGHATLYWYQQILGQGPKLLIQFQNNGVVDDSQLPKDRFSAERLKGVDSTLKIQPAKLEDSAVYLCASSFGGTGANVLTFGAGSRLTVL.

The chain has TRBV6-1 and TRBJ2-7, with no clear D. With 5 bases removed from V and 9 bases from J, the gap between germline ends came to 20 bases. The CDR3 covers 14 residues. Germline-derived CDR1 and CDR2 are MNHNS and SASEGT. CDR3 residues: CASSPTSRVSPQYF. Written as DNA, the CDR3 is TGTGCCAGCAGTCCCACTTCTCGTGTTTCCCCGCAGTACTTC.

This clone occurred a few times. The chain recombines TRBV5-1 with TRBJ1-4, with 7 bases lining up with TRBD1. Trimming cost V 2 bases and J 1 base; bases outside gene matches: 2. In germline, CDR1 is SGHRS, CDR2 YFSETQ. The length of the CDR3 is 15 residues. CDR3 DNA: TGCGCCAGCAGCTTAGGGGACAGAACTAATGAAAAACTGTTTTTT. It specifies CASSLGDRTNEKLFF.

This rearrangement joins TRBV28 to TRBJ1-2; D ambiguous. V was pared by 5 bases and J by 6 bases, with 7 bases between. This CDR3 is 11 amino acids long. Germline V lookup: CDR1 MDHEN, CDR2 SYDVKM. CDR3 protein: CASSVRDGYTF. CDR3 nucleotides: TGTGCCAGCAGTGTTCGCGATGGCTACACCTTC.